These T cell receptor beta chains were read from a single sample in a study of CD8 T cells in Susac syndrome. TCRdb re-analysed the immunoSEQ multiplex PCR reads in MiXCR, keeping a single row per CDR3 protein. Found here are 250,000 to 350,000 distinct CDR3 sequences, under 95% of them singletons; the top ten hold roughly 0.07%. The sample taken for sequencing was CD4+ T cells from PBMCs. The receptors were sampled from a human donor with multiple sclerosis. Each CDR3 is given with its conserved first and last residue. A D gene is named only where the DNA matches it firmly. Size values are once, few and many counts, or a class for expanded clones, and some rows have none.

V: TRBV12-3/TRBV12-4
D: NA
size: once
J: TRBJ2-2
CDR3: CASSSHRERFVNTGELFF
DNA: TGTGCCAGCAGTTCCCACAGGGAACGGTTCGTGAACACCGGGGAGCTGTTTTTT

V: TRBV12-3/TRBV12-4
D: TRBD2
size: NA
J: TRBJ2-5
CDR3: CASSPSGRSETQYF
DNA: TGTGCCAGCAGTCCTAGCGGGAGGAGTGAGACCCAGTACTTC

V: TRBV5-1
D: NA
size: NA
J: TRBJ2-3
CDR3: CASSSAVFSSTDTQYF
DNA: TGCGCCAGCAGCTCTGCCGTATTCTCTAGCACAGATACGCAGTATTTT

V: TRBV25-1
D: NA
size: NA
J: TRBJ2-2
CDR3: CASSEGLGAGELFF
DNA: TGTGCCAGCAGTGAGGGACTCGGGGCCGGGGAGCTGTTTTTT

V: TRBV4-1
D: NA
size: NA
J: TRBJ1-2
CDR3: CASSQVRQVNYGYTF
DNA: TGCGCCAGCAGCCAAGTCCGACAGGTTAACTATGGCTACACCTTC

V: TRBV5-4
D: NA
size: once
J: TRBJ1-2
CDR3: CASSPGTLRSYGYTF
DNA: TGTGCCAGCAGCCCCGGGACACTCCGGAGCTATGGCTACACCTTC

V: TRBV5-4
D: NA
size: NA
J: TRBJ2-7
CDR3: CASSPAGPTLEQYF
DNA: TGTGCCAGCAGCCCGGCGGGACCTACACTCGAGCAGTACTTC

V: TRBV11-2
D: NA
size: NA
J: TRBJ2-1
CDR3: CASRGGGGPNIEQFF
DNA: TGTGCCAGCAGGGGAGGGGGGGGCCCCAATATTGAGCAGTTCTTC

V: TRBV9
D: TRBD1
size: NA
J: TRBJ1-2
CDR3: CASSGDRYSNYGYTF
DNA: TGTGCCAGCAGCGGGGACAGATACTCGAACTATGGCTACACCTTC

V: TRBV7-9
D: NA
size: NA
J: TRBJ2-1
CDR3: CASSLGGGAGGNEQFF
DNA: TGTGCCAGCAGCTTAGGCGGCGGAGCTGGGGGTAATGAGCAGTTCTTC

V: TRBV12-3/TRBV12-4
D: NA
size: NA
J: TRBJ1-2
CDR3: CASSFDVYGYTF
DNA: TGTGCCAGCAGTTTCGATGTCTATGGCTACACCTTC

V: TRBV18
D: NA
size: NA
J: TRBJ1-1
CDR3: CASSPAENTEAFF
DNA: TGTGCCAGCTCACCGGCAGAGAACACTGAAGCTTTCTTT

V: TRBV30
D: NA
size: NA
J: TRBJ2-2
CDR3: CAWRLTEVYSGELFF
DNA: TGTGCCTGGAGACTGACAGAGGTCTACTCCGGGGAGCTGTTTTTT

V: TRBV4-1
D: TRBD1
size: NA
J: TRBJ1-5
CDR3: CASSHGDRDNQPQHF
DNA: TGCGCCAGCAGCCATGGGGACAGGGATAATCAGCCCCAGCATTTT

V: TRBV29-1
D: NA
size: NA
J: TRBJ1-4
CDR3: CSVGAGVGEKLFF
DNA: TGCAGCGTTGGAGCAGGGGTGGGGGAAAAACTGTTTTTT

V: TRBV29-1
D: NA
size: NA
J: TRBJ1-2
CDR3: CSVKRGTYGYTF
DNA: TGCAGCGTAAAGAGAGGTACCTATGGCTACACCTTC

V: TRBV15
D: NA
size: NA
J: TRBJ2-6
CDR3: CATSPRRANVLTF
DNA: TGTGCCACCAGCCCTCGAAGGGCCAACGTCCTGACTTTC

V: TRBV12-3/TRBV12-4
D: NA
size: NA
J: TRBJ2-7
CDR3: CASSTQTTRLSYEQYF
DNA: TGTGCCAGCAGCACTCAGACTACCCGGTTGTCCTACGAGCAGTACTTC

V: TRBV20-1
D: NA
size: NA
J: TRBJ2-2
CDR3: CSARSPRTANTGELFF
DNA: TGCAGTGCTAGAAGCCCCCGGACCGCCAACACCGGGGAGCTGTTTTTT

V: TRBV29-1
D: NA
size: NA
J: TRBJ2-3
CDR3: CSVEVGGDTQYF
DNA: TGCAGCGTTGAAGTGGGGGGCGATACGCAGTATTTT

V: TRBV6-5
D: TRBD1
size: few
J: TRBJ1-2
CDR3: CASSYSLTFGQDGYTF
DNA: TGTGCCAGCAGTTACTCGTTAACGTTTGGACAGGATGGCTACACCTTC

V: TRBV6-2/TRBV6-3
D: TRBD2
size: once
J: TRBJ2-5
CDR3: CASRRLAGGQGQETQYF
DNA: TGTGCCAGCAGGAGACTAGCGGGGGGGCAGGGACAAGAGACCCAGTACTTC

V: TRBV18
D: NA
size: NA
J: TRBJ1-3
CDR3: CASSPFDQGLHGNTIYF
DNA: TGTGCCAGCTCACCATTCGATCAGGGACTCCACGGAAACACCATATATTTT

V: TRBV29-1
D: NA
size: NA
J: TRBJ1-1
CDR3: CSVEASVIEAFF
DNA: TGCAGCGTTGAGGCCTCCGTTATCGAAGCTTTCTTT

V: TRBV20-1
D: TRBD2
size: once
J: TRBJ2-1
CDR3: CSARTSGPQSSYNEQFF
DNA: TGCAGTGCCCGGACTAGCGGGCCCCAAAGCTCCTACAATGAGCAGTTCTTC

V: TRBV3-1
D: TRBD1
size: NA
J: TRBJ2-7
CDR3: CASSRGRGYEQYF
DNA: TGTGCCAGCTCACGGGGCAGGGGGTACGAGCAGTACTTC

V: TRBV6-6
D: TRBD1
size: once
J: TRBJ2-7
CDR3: CASSRHGTALYEQYF
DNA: TGTGCCAGCAGTAGACATGGGACAGCCCTTTACGAGCAGTACTTC

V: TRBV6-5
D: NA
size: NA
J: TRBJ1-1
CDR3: CASSYSVWREAFF
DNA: TGTGCCAGCAGTTACTCTGTCTGGAGGGAAGCTTTCTTT

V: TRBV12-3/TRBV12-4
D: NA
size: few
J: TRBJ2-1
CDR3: CASSLGGSRNEQFF
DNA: TGTGCCAGCAGTCTAGGGGGAAGCCGGAATGAGCAGTTCTTC

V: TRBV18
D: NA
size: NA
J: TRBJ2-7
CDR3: CASSSDRLSSYEQYF
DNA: TGTGCCAGCTCATCCGACAGGCTCTCCTCCTACGAGCAGTACTTC

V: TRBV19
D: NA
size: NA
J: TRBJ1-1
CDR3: CASSTSKDDEAFF
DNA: TGTGCCAGTAGTACTAGCAAGGACGATGAAGCTTTCTTT

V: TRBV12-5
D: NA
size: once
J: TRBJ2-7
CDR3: CASGPRDATYEQYF
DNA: TGTGCTAGTGGTCCCCGGGACGCGACCTACGAGCAGTACTTC

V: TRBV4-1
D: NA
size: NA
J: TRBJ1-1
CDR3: CASSQDGTEAFF
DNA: TGCGCCAGCAGCCAAGACGGCACTGAAGCTTTCTTT

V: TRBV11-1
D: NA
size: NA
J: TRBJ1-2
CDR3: CASSPTGRFGYTF
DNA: TGTGCCAGCAGCCCGACGGGTCGTTTTGGCTACACCTTC

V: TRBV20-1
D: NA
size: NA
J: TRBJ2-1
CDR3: CSAALAFREQFF
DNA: TGCAGTGCTGCACTAGCTTTCAGGGAGCAGTTCTTC

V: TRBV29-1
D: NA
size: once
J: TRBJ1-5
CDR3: CSVEDVGGPGQPQHF
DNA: TGCAGCGTTGAAGATGTGGGGGGGCCCGGTCAGCCCCAGCATTTT

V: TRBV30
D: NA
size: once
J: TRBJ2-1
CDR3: CAWSHGTLAYNEQFF
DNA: TGTGCCTGGAGTCATGGGACACTCGCCTACAATGAGCAGTTCTTC

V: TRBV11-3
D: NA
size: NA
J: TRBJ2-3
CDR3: CASSLDPVSQNTQYF
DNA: TGTGCCAGCAGCTTAGATCCAGTATCCCAGAATACGCAGTATTTT

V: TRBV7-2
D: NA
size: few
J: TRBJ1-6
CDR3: CASSLDSPLHF
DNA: TGTGCCAGCAGCTTAGATTCACCCCTCCACTTT

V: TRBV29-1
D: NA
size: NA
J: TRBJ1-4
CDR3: CSVVGQGGEKLFF
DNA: TGCAGCGTTGTCGGGCAGGGCGGTGAAAAACTGTTTTTT

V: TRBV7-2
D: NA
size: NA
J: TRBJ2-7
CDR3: CASSLGWGRQRTPEQYF
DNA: TGTGCCAGCAGCTTAGGGTGGGGGAGACAGAGAACCCCCGAGCAGTACTTC

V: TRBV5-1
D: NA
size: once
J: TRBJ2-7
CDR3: CASSLNPGHPTEQYF
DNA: TGCGCCAGCAGCCTGAATCCGGGACACCCTACCGAGCAGTACTTC

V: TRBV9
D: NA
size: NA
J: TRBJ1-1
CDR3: CASSGRGGTEAFF
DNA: TGTGCCAGCAGTGGGCGGGGGGGCACTGAAGCTTTCTTT

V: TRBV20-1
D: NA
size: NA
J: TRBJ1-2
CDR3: CSAKQLSAGPYGYTF
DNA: TGCAGTGCTAAACAGTTATCCGCGGGGCCCTATGGCTACACCTTC

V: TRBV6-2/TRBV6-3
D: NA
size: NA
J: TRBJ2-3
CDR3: CASNTYTDTQYF
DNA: TGTGCCAGCAATACTTACACAGATACGCAGTATTTT

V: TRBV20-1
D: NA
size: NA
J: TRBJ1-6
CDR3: CSALHGPNPNSPLHF
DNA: TGCAGTGCACTCCATGGGCCAAACCCTAATTCACCCCTCCACTTT

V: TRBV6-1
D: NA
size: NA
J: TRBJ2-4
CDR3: CASRAAKNIQYF
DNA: TGTGCCAGCAGGGCAGCCAAAAACATTCAGTACTTC

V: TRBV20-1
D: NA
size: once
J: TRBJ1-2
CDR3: CSARNSEQASGYTF
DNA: TGCAGTGCTAGAAACTCGGAACAGGCCTCGGGCTACACCTTC